The next 19 T cell receptor beta chains were all read from a single sample in a study of blood T cells in healthy people across ages (dated by TCRdb to the mid-2010s). Library construction relied on 5' RACE. Sequencing used an Illumina HiSeq 2500. The second PCR ran for roughly 7 to 12 cycles and used a J-beta primer mix along with a sample-barcoded 5' primer. TCRdb reran the public reads through fastp at Q25 and MiXCR, keeping productive beta chains. Each CDR3 protein gets just one entry, which takes the most common genes and DNA from the rows behind it. The sample contains about a million distinct CDR3 sequences, about two fifths of them found a single time. The ten largest account for 10% to 15% of the sample. Input material: blood. Receptors were obtained from a man aged 18 to 35 in good health.

The chain uses TRBV12-3 or TRBV12-4 and TRBJ2-2; no clear D gene. V gave up 6 bases and J gave up 2 bases, with 13 bases separating them. The CDR3 is 15 amino acids. This CDR3 reads CASSLDSTNTGELFF. The CDR3, as DNA: TGTGCCAGCAGCCTCGACTCGACCAACACCGGGGAGCTGTTTTTT.

The CDR3 here is CASSLDRVGQETQYF. The CDR3 DNA is TGCGCCAGCAGCTTGGACAGGGTTGGGCAAGAGACCCAGTACTTC. This chain joins TRBV5-1 and TRBJ2-7; D is perhaps TRBD1 (6 bases). The end of the DNA aligns better with TRBJ2-5, so the J call may be wrong. From germline, CDR1 is SGHRS and CDR2 YFSETQ. The CDR3 has 15 amino acids.

This clonotype appeared a few times. The chain is built from TRBV7-2 and TRBJ1-5, with D possibly matching TRBD1 (5 bases). Germline V gene data show CDR1 as SGHTA and CDR2 as FQGNSA. This CDR3 contains 16 residues. V was clipped by 0 bases and J by 0 bases, with 9 bases between them. The CDR3: CASSLAGGISNQPQHF. The DNA for the CDR3 is TGTGCCAGCAGCTTAGCGGGGGGAATTAGCAATCAGCCCCAGCATTTT.

This clonotype has more than one count but fewer than ten. This chain connects TRBV20-1 to TRBJ1-2; D call uncertain. Germline-derived CDR1 and CDR2 are DFQATT and SNEGSKA (reference sequence). The CDR3 has 13 residues. V was shortened by 5 bases and J by 0 bases, with 10 bases between the two germline ends. CDR3: CSASPGPNYGYTF. CDR3 nucleotides: TGCAGTGCTTCGCCAGGCCCTAACTATGGCTACACCTTC.

The chain couples TRBV12-3 or TRBV12-4 to TRBJ2-1; 8 nucleotides match TRBD2. Germline trimming cut 3 bases from V and 12 bases from J; bases unmatched to any gene: 7. The CDR3 spans 13 residues. CDR3 residues: CASSLALAGGQFF. The DNA of the CDR3 is TGTGCCAGCAGTTTGGCCTTGGCGGGGGGGCAGTTCTTC.

This chain connects TRBV4-1 to TRBJ2-4, with TRBD2 matching over 11 bases. Matching the DNA end better, TRBJ2-7 makes the J call doubtful. Germline V lookup: CDR1 MGHRA, CDR2 YSYEKL. This CDR3 has 15 amino acids. CDR3 bases: TGCGCCAGCAGCGAGGGGACTAGCGGCCGATACGAGCAGTACTTC. Its translation: CASSEGTSGRYEQYF.

The genes are TRBV20-1 and TRBJ1-2; D gene uncertain. This CDR3 contains 11 residues. CDR1 DFQATT and CDR2 SNEGSKA come from the germline V gene (reference sequence). V was cut by 3 bases and J by 7 bases, with 9 bases left in between. As DNA, the CDR3 is TGCAGTGCTAGTTCGGGCAGTGGCTACACCTTC. As protein: CSASSGSGYTF.

This clonotype was observed a handful of times. The rearrangement links TRBV4-3 to TRBJ2-1; 7 bases agree with TRBD1. Germline CDR1 LGHNA, CDR2 YSLEER. The CDR3 contains 15 residues. V lost 0 bases, J lost 8 bases, and 7 bases stayed unmatched. The CDR3 nucleotides read TGCGCCAGCAGCCAAGACAGGGGGAGCCGGGATGAGCAGTTCTTC. Translation: CASSQDRGSRDEQFF.

This clonotype was seen a handful of times. The DNA of the CDR3 is TGTGCCAGCAGTTTTTTTGACGGGCCCCCCTACGAGCAGTACTTC. Amino acid sequence: CASSFFDGPPYEQYF. The V call is TRBV12-3 or TRBV12-4, the J call TRBJ2-7; D unclear. The CDR3 totals 15 residues. Trimming left V 3 bases short and J 2 bases short, with 14 bases between.

This clonotype was seen only a few times. This sequence joins TRBV14 and TRBJ2-2, with TRBD1 as a possible D gene (6 bases). The CDR3 has 14 amino acids. The germline gives CDR1 SGHDN, CDR2 FVKESK. Trimming pared 4 bases from V and 4 bases from J, leaving 10 bases between. In DNA, the CDR3 is TGTGCCAGCAGCCGGGGACAAACCACCGGGGAGCTGTTTTTT. Its translation is CASSRGQTTGELFF. The entire variable domain, with the rest obtained from reference TRBV14 and TRBJ2-2, is as follows: EAGVTQFPSHSVIEKGQTVTLRCDPISGHDNLYWYRRVMGKEIKFLLHFVKESKQDESGMPNNRFLAERTGGTYSTLKVQPAELEDSGVYFCASSRGQTTGELFFGEGSRLTVL.

This clonotype was found a few times. The chain carries TRBV29-1 and TRBJ2-3, with 9 bases matching TRBD2. The CDR3 is 12 residues long. V lost 8 bases and J lost 3; bases outside the gene matches: 3. Per the germline V gene, CDR1 is SQVTM and CDR2 is ANQGSEA. This chain's CDR3 is CSHSGGTDTQYF. In DNA form, the CDR3 reads TGCAGCCATAGCGGGGGAACAGATACGCAGTATTTT.

The rearrangement joins TRBV13 to TRBJ2-7, with 8 nucleotides matching TRBD1. Germline values: CDR1 PRHDT, CDR2 FYEKMQ (reference sequence). CDR3 size: 14 residues. V was clipped by 5 bases and J by 6 bases; unmatched bases: 9. The CDR3 nucleotides are TGTGCCAGCAGCCCCCGGACAGGGAGATCCGAGCAGTACTTC. It codes for CASSPRTGRSEQYF.

About this clonotype itself: A much larger clone differs from this one at a single base, so this may be a read error. This rearrangement joins TRBV9 to TRBJ2-3; possible D gene TRBD2, 6 bases. CDR1 and CDR2 from the germline V gene are SGDLS and YYNGEE. The length of the CDR3 is 14 residues. CDR3 residues: CASGVDSVRGTQYF. The CDR3 nucleotides read TGTGCCAGCGGCGTAGATTCGGTGCGGGGTACGCAGTATTTT.

The chain is built from TRBV2 and TRBJ1-4, with a weak D call TRBD1 (5 bases). With 7 bases removed from V and 5 bases from J, the gap between germline ends came to 11 bases. CDR3 size: 13 residues. Germline V CDR1 and CDR2: SNHLY, FYNNEI. CDR3 nucleotides: TGTGCCAGCAACACGGGACCCAATGAAAAACTGTTTTTT. Residues: CASNTGPNEKLFF.

In regard to this clonotype: The CDR3 ends on some other residue instead of the conserved phenylalanine or tryptophan, so this is likely a read error. The V gene is TRBV20-1, the J gene TRBJ2-5; D perhaps matches TRBD2 (6 bases). V lost 3 bases and J lost 7, with 21 bases in between. The CDR3 is 15 amino acids. Looked up from germline, CDR1 is DFQATT and CDR2 is SNEGSKA (reference sequence). CDR3 DNA sequence: TGCAGTGCTAGTAGTAGCGGTTCCTCTCGAGGGACCCAGTACTTA. This codes for CSASSSGSSRGTQYL.

The chain links TRBV7-2 to TRBJ2-5; possibly TRBD1 for D (7 bases). Germline loops: CDR1 SGHTA, CDR2 FQGNSA. V was cut by 5 bases and J by 7 bases, with 14 bases left in between. CDR3 size: 13 residues. The CDR3 loop is CASSLRQGGTQYF. Here the CDR3 DNA reads TGTGCCAGCAGCCTCCGACAGGGAGGGACCCAGTACTTC.

This clonotype was seen many times. The chain couples TRBV5-1 to TRBJ1-2; 9 bases are shared with TRBD1. The CDR3 covers 15 residues. The germline CDR1 and CDR2 sequences are SGHRS and YFSETQ. Trimming removed 0 bases from V and 3 bases from J; junction bases left unmatched: 3. The CDR3 spells CASSLEGQGYYGYTF. The CDR3 region has the DNA TGCGCCAGCAGCTTGGAGGGACAGGGCTACTATGGCTACACCTTC. Drawing the rest from reference TRBV5-1 and TRBJ1-2, the complete variable domain is KAGVTQTPRYLIKTRGQQVTLSCSPISGHRSVSWYQQTPGQGLQFLFEYFSETQRNKGNFPGRFSGRQFSNSRSEMNVSTLELGDSALYLCASSLEGQGYYGYTFGSGTRLTVV.

The chain has TRBV20-1 and TRBJ1-4, with 10 bases matching TRBD1. V lost 1 base, J lost 8 bases, and 7 bases stayed unmatched. CDR1 and CDR2 (germline): DFQATT, SNEGSKA (reference sequence). The CDR3 covers 15 residues. CDR3 in DNA: TGCAGTGCTAGAGCCCGGGACAGGGGAGACGAAAAACTGTTTTTT. Its protein is CSARARDRGDEKLFF.

The V and J genes are TRBV6-5 and TRBJ2-1; TRBD1 or TRBD2 may be the D gene (6 bases each). V lost 2 bases and J 7 bases, leaving 15 bases between the germline ends. The CDR3 loop spans 15 amino acids. Germline CDR1 reads MNHEY; CDR2 reads SVGAGI. The CDR3 DNA sequence: TGTGCCAGCAGTTACAAAATAGGGGGGAGTAATGAGCAGTTCTTC. It specifies CASSYKIGGSNEQFF.